Below are 24 T cell receptor beta chains sequenced from a single sample in a study of identical twins. TCRdb reprocessed the 5' RACE reads with MiXCR, giving one entry per CDR3 protein. The sample lists some 500,000 distinct CDR3 sequences, about 13% occurring once. The same specimen was also included in a second study, on yellow fever vaccine responses in identical twins.

Material for sequencing was CD4+ T cells sorted from blood. These receptors all stem from a woman aged 18-29 years in good health.

The V and J genes are TRBV7-9 and TRBJ2-2; D might be TRBD2 (7 bases). Germline assignment: CDR1 SEHNR and CDR2 FQNEAQ (reference sequence). The CDR3 runs 15 residues. Trimming left V 2 bases short and J 3 bases short, with 10 bases between. The CDR3 sequence: CASSLYGGHTGELFF. CDR3 sequence (DNA): TGTGCCAGCAGCTTATACGGGGGGCACACCGGGGAGCTGTTTTTT.

This clonotype was picked up a small number of times. This chain uses TRBV5-1 with TRBJ2-5; D is unclear. V was trimmed by 1 base and J by 7 bases, leaving 14 bases between them. CDR3 length: 14 residues. Germline assignment: CDR1 SGHRS and CDR2 YFSETQ. The DNA of the CDR3 is TGCGCCAGCAGCTTGATTTCCGGGTCCGGGACCCAGTACTTC. Protein sequence: CASSLISGSGTQYF.

The chain recombines TRBV9 with TRBJ2-7; 11 bases are shared with TRBD2. V was pared by 3 bases and J by 5 bases, with 7 bases of the junction left unmatched. The V gene's germline CDR1 is SGDLS and CDR2 YYNGEE. There are 15 residues in the CDR3. The CDR3 spells CASSAVSGGAHEQYF. The CDR3 DNA reads TGTGCCAGCAGCGCCGTTAGCGGGGGGGCCCACGAGCAGTACTTC. Together with reference TRBV9 and TRBJ2-7, the CDR3 gives the full variable domain: DSGVTQTPKHLITATGQRVTLRCSPRSGDLSVYWYQQSLDQGLQFLIQYYNGEERAKGNILERFSAQQFPDLHSELNLSSLELGDSALYFCASSAVSGGAHEQYFGPGTRLTVT.

The V call is TRBV18, the J call TRBJ2-7; TRBD2 is a possible D gene (6 bases). The CDR3 covers 14 residues. With 6 bases removed from V and 3 bases from J, the gap between germline ends came to 15 bases. Germline CDR1 reads KGHSH; CDR2 reads LQKENI. CDR3 DNA: TGTGCCAGCTCCCTCGGCCCGGGAGACTACGAGCAGTACTTC. This gives the protein CASSLGPGDYEQYF.

In this sample, this clonotype turned up once. This chain links TRBV2 with TRBJ1-1, with D tentatively TRBD1 (6 bases). The CDR3 has 15 amino acids. Germline loops: CDR1 SNHLY, CDR2 FYNNEI. The V end was cut by 1 base, the J end by 1 base, with 10 bases between. CDR3 sequence (DNA): TGTGCCAGCAGTGAAGTGGGCAGGGGGAACACTGAAGCTTTCTTT. This sequence encodes CASSEVGRGNTEAFF.

This clonotype was recorded a few times. The rearrangement joins TRBV5-1 to TRBJ2-1; maybe TRBD2 (7 bases). Germline CDR1 reads SGHRS; CDR2 reads YFSETQ. The CDR3 spans 16 residues. V shed 2 bases and J shed 4 bases, with 16 bases lying between them. CDR3 amino acids: CASSFRPGGEYNEQFF. CDR3 bases: TGCGCCAGCAGCTTCCGCCCGGGGGGCGAGTACAATGAGCAGTTCTTC.

This clonotype was seen a few times. This chain uses TRBV11-2 with TRBJ2-4; 8 positions agree with TRBD2. This CDR3 has 17 residues. Germline V gives CDR1 SGHAT, CDR2 FQNNGV. V shed 2 bases, J shed 1 base, and the junction held 7 bases outside the gene matches. CDR3: CASSLISGRVAKNIQYF. Here the CDR3 DNA reads TGTGCCAGCAGCTTAATCTCCGGGAGGGTCGCCAAAAACATTCAGTACTTC.

The sample holds a few counts of this clonotype. The chain links TRBV7-2 to TRBJ2-1, with D perhaps matching TRBD1 (5 bases). The length of the CDR3 is 16 residues. Germline V gene lookup returns CDR1 SGHTA and CDR2 FQGNSA. Trimming took off 5 bases at V and 0 bases at J, with 14 bases between the two ends. The CDR3 here is CASSPDRLRSYNEQFF. CDR3 bases: TGTGCCAGCAGCCCCGACAGACTCCGCTCCTACAATGAGCAGTTCTTC.

This chain connects TRBV6-1 to TRBJ2-7; the match to TRBD1 covers 7 bases. The germline CDR1 and CDR2 sequences are MNHNS and SASEGT. The V segment lost 6 bases and the J segment 6 bases; nucleotides outside the gene matches: 11. The CDR3 is 14 amino acids. CDR3 DNA sequence: TGTGCCAGCAGAGGTGGACAGGTTGAATTCGAGCAGTACTTC. It yields the protein CASRGGQVEFEQYF.

This chain joins TRBV7-9 and TRBJ1-1; the D is unclear. The length of the CDR3 is 13 residues. Deletions cut 4 bases from V and 6 bases from J, with 12 bases between. In germline, CDR1 is SEHNR, CDR2 FQNEAQ (reference sequence). CDR3 loop: CASSSSPIAEAFF. The CDR3, as DNA: TGTGCCAGCAGCTCTTCACCTATTGCTGAAGCTTTCTTT.

This clonotype was recorded at least ten times. The chain is built from TRBV29-1 and TRBJ2-5, with 8 bases matching TRBD2. The ends lost 5 bases at V and 4 bases at J; junction bases unmatched: 3. There are 12 residues in the CDR3. Germline V gene lookup returns CDR1 SQVTM and CDR2 ANQGSEA. The CDR3 DNA reads as TGCAGCGTTTTTGCGGGGGGAGAGACCCAGTACTTC. Translation gives CSVFAGGETQYF.

J is TRBJ2-6 and V is TRBV2; D may correspond to TRBD1 or TRBD2 (5 bases each). The CDR3 totals 16 residues. CDR1 SNHLY and CDR2 FYNNEI come from the germline V gene. Trimming removed 7 bases at V and 0 bases at J, with 13 bases between. The CDR3 here is CASTRDADSGANVLTF. For the CDR3, the DNA is TGTGCCAGCACTCGGGACGCGGACTCTGGGGCCAACGTCCTGACTTTC. The full variable domain, its missing parts supplied by reference TRBV2 and TRBJ2-6, is EPEVTQTPSHQVTQMGQEVILRCVPISNHLYFYWYRQILGQKVEFLVSFYNNEISEKSEIFDDQFSVERPDGSNFTLKIRSTKLEDSAMYFCASTRDADSGANVLTFGAGSRLTVL.

This clonotype was seen many times. Here the CDR3 DNA reads TGCGCCAGCAGCTTGGTTGTCTCGAACACCGGGGAGCTGTTTTTT. Protein: CASSLVVSNTGELFF. The chain has TRBV5-1 and TRBJ2-2, with D unresolved. This CDR3 region has 15 residues. Trimming left V 0 bases short and J 0 bases short, with 6 bases between. CDR1 SGHRS and CDR2 YFSETQ come from the germline V gene.

V gene TRBV6-2 or TRBV6-3 combines with J gene TRBJ2-5; D might be TRBD2 (5 bases). The CDR3 runs to 13 residues. Germline CDR1 MNHEY, CDR2 SVGEGT. With 6 bases removed from V and 5 bases from J, the gap between germline ends came to 13 bases. The CDR3 loop is CASSYGELETQYF. The CDR3 bases are TGTGCCAGCAGCTACGGGGAGCTGGAGACCCAGTACTTC.

This clonotype was counted between two and nine times. This chain connects TRBV5-5 to TRBJ2-7, with TRBD1 as a possible D gene (6 bases). The CDR3 is made up of 14 amino acids. Germline V lookup: CDR1 SGHKS, CDR2 YYEKEE (reference sequence). Deletions cut 0 bases from V and 6 bases from J, with 13 bases between. The CDR3 region is CASSLAQGVSEQYF. The CDR3, as DNA: TGTGCCAGCAGCTTGGCACAGGGTGTAAGCGAGCAGTACTTC.

This clonotype occurred many times. The V and J genes are TRBV12-3 or TRBV12-4 and TRBJ2-7; TRBD2 matches at 10 bases. Germline trimming cut 4 bases from V and 7 bases from J; bases unmatched to any gene: 7. CDR3 length equals 14 residues. The CDR3 protein is CASSWTSGTFEQYF. Here the CDR3 DNA reads TGTGCCAGCAGTTGGACTAGCGGAACATTTGAGCAGTACTTC.

The chain recombines TRBV7-2 with TRBJ2-7; TRBD2 matches 12 bases. Germline trimming cut 5 bases from V and 3 bases from J; bases unmatched to any gene: 5. CDR3 length: 15 amino acids. Per the germline V gene, CDR1 is SGHTA and CDR2 is FQGNSA. CDR3 sequence reads: CASSNPGLAGYEQYF. The CDR3 DNA reads as TGTGCCAGCAGCAATCCGGGACTAGCGGGCTACGAGCAGTACTTC.

J is TRBJ2-5 and V is TRBV28; D perhaps matches TRBD2 (5 bases). V lost 4 bases, J lost 5 bases, and 17 bases lay in between. In germline, CDR1 is MDHEN, CDR2 SYDVKM. The CDR3 runs 15 residues. The CDR3 sequence is CASSSPGSVGETQYF. The CDR3 DNA reads TGTGCCAGCAGTTCCCCGGGGTCAGTTGGGGAGACCCAGTACTTC.

This clonotype was seen at least ten times. The chain combines TRBV5-1 with TRBJ2-4; the D is unclear. Trimming pared 4 bases from V and 0 bases from J, leaving 5 bases between. CDR3 length: 13 residues. The germline gives CDR1 SGHRS, CDR2 YFSETQ. The CDR3 reads CASSQEAKNIQYF. In DNA, the CDR3 is TGCGCCAGCAGCCAAGAAGCCAAAAACATTCAGTACTTC.

This clonotype was seen a few times. The chain combines TRBV5-1 with TRBJ2-2; no clear D. Germline loops: CDR1 SGHRS, CDR2 YFSETQ. Trimming shortened V by 4 bases and J by 7 bases, and 8 bases separated the two germline ends. This CDR3 has 12 residues. This CDR3 is CASSPFSGELFF. CDR3 sequence (DNA): TGCGCCAGCAGCCCGTTTAGCGGGGAGCTGTTTTTT.

The chain couples TRBV3-1 to TRBJ2-7; no clear D gene. The CDR3 spans 13 residues. Germline V lookup: CDR1 LGHDT, CDR2 YNNKEL (reference sequence). V lost 4 bases, J lost 2 bases, and 9 bases lay in between. The CDR3 loop is CASSPTDTYEQYF. The DNA of the CDR3 is TGTGCCAGCAGCCCAACGGATACCTACGAGCAGTACTTC.

Only a few counts were recorded for this clonotype. The rearrangement links TRBV5-1 to TRBJ2-2; TRBD1 agrees at 8 bases. The CDR3 covers 14 residues. Germline CDR1 reads SGHRS; CDR2 reads YFSETQ. V gave up 6 bases and J gave up 1 base; unmatched junction bases: 2. The CDR3 spells CASTGGGNTGELFF. In DNA form, the CDR3 reads TGCGCCAGCACAGGGGGCGGGAACACCGGGGAGCTGTTTTTT.

This clonotype came up a few times. The chain joins TRBV5-6 to TRBJ2-5, with D maybe TRBD2 (5 bases). Germline V gives CDR1 SGHDT, CDR2 YYEEEE. Trimming took off 4 bases at V and 4 bases at J, with 14 bases between the two ends. The length of the CDR3 is 14 residues. CDR3 bases: TGTGCCAGCAGCCGGACGTCCCGGGGAGAGACCCAGTACTTC. Its protein is CASSRTSRGETQYF.

A remark on this clonotype: Mismatch with germline at one junction end may stem from a read error. This sequence joins TRBV6-2 or TRBV6-3 and TRBJ1-4, with D uncertain. Germline-derived CDR1 and CDR2 are MNHEY and SVGEGT. This CDR3 has 12 residues. The CDR3 DNA follows: TGTGCCAGCAGTCACTCTTCAGAAAAACTGTTTTTT. It encodes CASSHSSEKLFF.